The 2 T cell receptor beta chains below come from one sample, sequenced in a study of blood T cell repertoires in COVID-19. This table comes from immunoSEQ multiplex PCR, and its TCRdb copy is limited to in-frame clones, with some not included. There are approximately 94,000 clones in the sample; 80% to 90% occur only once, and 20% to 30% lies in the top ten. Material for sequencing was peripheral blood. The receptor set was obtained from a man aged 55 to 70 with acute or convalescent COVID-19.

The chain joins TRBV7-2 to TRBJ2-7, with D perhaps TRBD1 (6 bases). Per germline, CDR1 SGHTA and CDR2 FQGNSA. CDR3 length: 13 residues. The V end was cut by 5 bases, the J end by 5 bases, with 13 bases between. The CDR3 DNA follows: TGTGCCAGCAGCATTTACCAGGGGAACGAGCAGTACGTC. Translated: CASSIYQGNEQYV.

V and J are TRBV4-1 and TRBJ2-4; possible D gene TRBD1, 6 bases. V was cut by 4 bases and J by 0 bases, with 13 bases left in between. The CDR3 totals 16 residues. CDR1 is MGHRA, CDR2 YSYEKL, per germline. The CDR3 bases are TGCGCCAGCAGCCCTGGACAGTTAGTAGCCAAAAACATTCAGTACTTC. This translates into CASSPGQLVAKNIQYF.